This TCR beta chain was profiled in a study of CD8 T cells in Susac syndrome. From germline, CDR1 is SNHLY and CDR2 FYNNEI. The CDR3 loop spans 12 amino acids. The V gene end was trimmed by 11 bases and the J gene end by 1 base; junction bases not matched to a gene: 4. RNA totalling roughly 0.5 to 1 ug underwent reverse transcription with random hexamers. TCRdb reprocessed the immunoSEQ multiplex PCR reads with MiXCR, giving one entry per CDR3 protein. The sample lists around 280,000 distinct CDR3 sequences; 70% to 90% were seen once. The receptor was isolated from a human donor with multiple sclerosis. The chain combines TRBV2 with TRBJ2-5, with 7 bases fitting TRBD1. The sequenced sample consisted of CD8+ T cells from PBMCs. CDR3 DNA: TGTGCCGTCCGGGACAGCCAAGAGACCCAGTACTTC. This gives the protein CAVRDSQETQYF. Based on the CDR3 plus reference TRBV2 and TRBJ2-5, the full variable domain is EPEVTQTPSHQVTQMGQEVILRCVPISNHLYFYWYRQILGQKVEFLVSFYNNEISEKSEIFDDQFSVERPDGSNFTLKIRSTKLEDSAMYFCAVRDSQETQYFGPGTRLLVL.